The entry below describes one TCR beta chain. Antigen: not known. This specimen comes from a study of cytotoxic CD8 clonotypes in ibrutinib-treated CLL. Germline trimming cut 5 bases from V and 1 base from J; bases unmatched to any gene: 6. Germline V CDR1 and CDR2: LNHDA, SQIVND (reference sequence). The CDR3 consists of 16 residues. Only in-frame clones appear in the TCRdb table, and some are missing; sequencing was by immunoSEQ multiplex PCR. The sample holds approximately 190,000 clones; about 75% are singletons and the top ten take 5.5% to 6%. Whole-study findings and limits: Clonality, elevated at ibrutinib response, dropped back toward baseline at progression.

The input for sequencing was PBMCs, taken after 12 months of ibrutinib treatment. The TCR was taken from a human donor with chronic lymphocytic leukemia. This chain joins TRBV19 and TRBJ1-2; 11 nucleotides line up with TRBD1. As DNA, the CDR3 is TGTGCCAGTAGTCCCTGGACAGGGGGCAGTAACTATGGCTACACCTTC. This encodes CASSPWTGGSNYGYTF.